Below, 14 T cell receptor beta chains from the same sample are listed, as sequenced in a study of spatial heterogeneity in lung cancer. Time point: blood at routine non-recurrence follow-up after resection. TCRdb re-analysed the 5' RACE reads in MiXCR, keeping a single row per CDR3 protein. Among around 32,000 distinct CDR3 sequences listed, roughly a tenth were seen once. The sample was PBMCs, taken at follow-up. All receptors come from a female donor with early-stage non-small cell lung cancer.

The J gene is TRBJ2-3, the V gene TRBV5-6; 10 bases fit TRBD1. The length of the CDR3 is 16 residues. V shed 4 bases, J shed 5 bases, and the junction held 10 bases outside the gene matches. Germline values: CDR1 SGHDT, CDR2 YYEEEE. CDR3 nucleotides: TGTGCCAGCAGCCCCGGACAGGGGGGTCCGGGAGATACGCAGTATTTT. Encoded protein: CASSPGQGGPGDTQYF.

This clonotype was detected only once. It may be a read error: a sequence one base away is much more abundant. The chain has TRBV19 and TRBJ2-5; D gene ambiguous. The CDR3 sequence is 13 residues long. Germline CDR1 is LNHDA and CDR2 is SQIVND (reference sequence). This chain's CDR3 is CASSIRTAETRYF. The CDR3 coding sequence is TGTGCCAGTAGTATTCGAACTGCAGAGACCCGGTACTTC. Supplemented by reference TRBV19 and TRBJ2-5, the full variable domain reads DGGITQSPKYLFRKEGQNVTLSCEQNLNHDAMYWYRQDPGQGLRLIYYSQIVNDFQKGDIAEGYSVSREKKESFPLTVTSAQKNPTAFYLCASSIRTAETRYFGPGTRLLVL.

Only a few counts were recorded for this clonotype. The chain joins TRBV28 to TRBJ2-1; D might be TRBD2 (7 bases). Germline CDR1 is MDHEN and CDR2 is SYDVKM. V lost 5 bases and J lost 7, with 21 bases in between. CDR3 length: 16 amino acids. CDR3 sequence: CASSPHEGLRGNEQFF. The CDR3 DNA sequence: TGTGCCAGCAGTCCCCATGAGGGACTAAGGGGGAATGAGCAGTTCTTC.

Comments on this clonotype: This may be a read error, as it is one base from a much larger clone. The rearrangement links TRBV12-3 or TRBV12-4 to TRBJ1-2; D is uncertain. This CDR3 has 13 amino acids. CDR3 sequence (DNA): TGTGCCAGCAGCACCGGACCGACATATGGCTTCACCTTC. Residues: CASSTGPTYGFTF.

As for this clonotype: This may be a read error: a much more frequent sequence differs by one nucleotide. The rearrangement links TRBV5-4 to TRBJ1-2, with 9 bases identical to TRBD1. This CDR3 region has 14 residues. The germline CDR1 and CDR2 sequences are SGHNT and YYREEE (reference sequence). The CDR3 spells CVSSLQGARYGYTF. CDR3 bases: TGTGTCAGCAGCTTACAGGGGGCTCGGTATGGCTACACCTTC.

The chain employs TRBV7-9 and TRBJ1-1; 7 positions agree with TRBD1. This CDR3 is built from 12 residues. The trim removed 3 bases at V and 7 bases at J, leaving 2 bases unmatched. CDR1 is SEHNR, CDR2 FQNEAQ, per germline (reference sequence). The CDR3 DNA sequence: TGTGCCAGCAGCTTCACAGGGGATGAAGCTTTCTTT. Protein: CASSFTGDEAFF.

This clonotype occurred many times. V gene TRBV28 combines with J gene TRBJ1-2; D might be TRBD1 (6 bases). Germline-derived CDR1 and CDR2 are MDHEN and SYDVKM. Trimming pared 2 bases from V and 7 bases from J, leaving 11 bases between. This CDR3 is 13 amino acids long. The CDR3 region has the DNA TGTGCCAGCAGTTTAAGGGGGTTGTCTGGCTACACCTTC. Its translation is CASSLRGLSGYTF.

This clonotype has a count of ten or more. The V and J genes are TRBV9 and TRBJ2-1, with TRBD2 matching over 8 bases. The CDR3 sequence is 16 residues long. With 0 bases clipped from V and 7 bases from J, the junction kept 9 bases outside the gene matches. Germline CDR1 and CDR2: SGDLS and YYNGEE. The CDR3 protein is CASSVGLRGEGNEQFF. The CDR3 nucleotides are TGTGCCAGCAGCGTAGGTTTGCGGGGGGAAGGGAATGAGCAGTTCTTC.

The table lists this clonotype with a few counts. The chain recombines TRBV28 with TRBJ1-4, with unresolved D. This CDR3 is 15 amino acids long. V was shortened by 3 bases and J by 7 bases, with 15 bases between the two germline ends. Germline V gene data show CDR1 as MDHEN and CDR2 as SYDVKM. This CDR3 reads CASSLYSRVSEKLFF. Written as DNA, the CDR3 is TGTGCCAGCAGTTTGTACAGCCGTGTGAGTGAAAAACTGTTTTTT. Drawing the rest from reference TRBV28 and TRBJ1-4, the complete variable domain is DVKVTQSSRYLVKRTGEKVFLECVQDMDHENMFWYRQDPGLGLRLIYFSYDVKMKEKGDIPEGYSVSREKKERFSLILESASTNQTSMYLCASSLYSRVSEKLFFGSGTQLSVL.

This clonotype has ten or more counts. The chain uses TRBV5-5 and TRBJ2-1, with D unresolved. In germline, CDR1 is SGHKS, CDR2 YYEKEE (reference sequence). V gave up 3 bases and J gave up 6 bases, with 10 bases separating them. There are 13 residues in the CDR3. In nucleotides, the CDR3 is TGTGCCAGCAGCTCCGACGGACCCAATGAGCAGTTCTTC. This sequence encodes CASSSDGPNEQFF.

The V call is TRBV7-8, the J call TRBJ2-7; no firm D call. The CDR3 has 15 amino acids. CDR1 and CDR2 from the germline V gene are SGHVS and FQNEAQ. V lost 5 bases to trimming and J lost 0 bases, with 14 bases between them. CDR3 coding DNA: TGTGCCAGCAGCCCAAGGCGGCTGAGCTCCTACGAGCAGTACTTC. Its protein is CASSPRRLSSYEQYF. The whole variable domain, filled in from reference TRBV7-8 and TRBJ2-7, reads GAGVSQSPRYKVAKRGQDVALRCDPISGHVSLFWYQQALGQGPEFLTYFQNEAQLDKSGLPSDRFFAERPEGSVSTLKIQRTQQEDSAVYLCASSPRRLSSYEQYFGPGTRLTVT.

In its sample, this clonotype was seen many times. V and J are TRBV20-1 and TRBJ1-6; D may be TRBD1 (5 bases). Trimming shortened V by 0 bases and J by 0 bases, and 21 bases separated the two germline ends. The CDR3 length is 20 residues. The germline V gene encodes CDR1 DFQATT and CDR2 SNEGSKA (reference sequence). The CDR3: CSARDVGDFERSSYNSPLHF. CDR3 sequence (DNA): TGCAGTGCTAGAGATGTCGGGGACTTCGAAAGGAGCTCCTATAATTCACCCCTCCACTTT.

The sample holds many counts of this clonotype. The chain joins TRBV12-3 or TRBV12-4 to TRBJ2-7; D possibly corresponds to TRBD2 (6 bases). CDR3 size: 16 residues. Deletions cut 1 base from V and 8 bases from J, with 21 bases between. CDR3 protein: CASSLGRGQSSHQQYF. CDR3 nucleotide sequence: TGTGCCAGCAGTTTAGGGAGGGGCCAGAGCAGCCACCAGCAGTACTTC.

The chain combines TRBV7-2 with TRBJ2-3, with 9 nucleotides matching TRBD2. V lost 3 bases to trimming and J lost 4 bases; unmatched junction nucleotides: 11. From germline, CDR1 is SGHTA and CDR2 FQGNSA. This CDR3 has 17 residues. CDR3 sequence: CASSFRSSGVIADTQYF. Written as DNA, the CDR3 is TGTGCCAGCAGCTTTCGTTCTAGCGGGGTAATCGCAGATACGCAGTATTTT.